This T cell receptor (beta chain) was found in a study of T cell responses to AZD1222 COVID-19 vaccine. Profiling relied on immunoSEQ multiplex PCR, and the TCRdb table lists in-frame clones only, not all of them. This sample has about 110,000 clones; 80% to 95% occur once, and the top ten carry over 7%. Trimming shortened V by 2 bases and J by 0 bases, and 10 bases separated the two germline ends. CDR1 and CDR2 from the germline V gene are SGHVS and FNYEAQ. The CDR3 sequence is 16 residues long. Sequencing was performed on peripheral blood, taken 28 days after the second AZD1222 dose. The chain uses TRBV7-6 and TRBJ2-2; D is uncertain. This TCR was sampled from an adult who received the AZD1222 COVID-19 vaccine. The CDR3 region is CASSLRDDANTGELFF. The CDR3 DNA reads TGTGCCAGCAGCTTAAGGGATGACGCGAACACCGGGGAGCTGTTTTTT.